In its sample, the clone carrying this TCR beta chain was seen a few times. The antigen is unknown. V lost 9 bases and J lost 0, with 11 bases in between. Germline lookup yields CDR1 ENHRY and CDR2 SYGVKD. The CDR3 has 13 amino acids. This sample is part of a study of CD8 T cells in ankylosing spondylitis. Study-level points and caveats: Typical of ankylosing spondylitis blood, it appeared, was a TCR beta motif of eight highly homologous variants.

TCRdb processed the 5' RACE reads anew with MiXCR; each CDR3 protein has one entry. The table lists over 450,000 distinct CDR3 sequences, about an eighth of them singletons, with 6.5% to 7% in the top ten. This TCR was recovered from a male donor with ankylosing spondylitis. The sample comprised blood, either unsorted or a sorted T cell fraction (not recorded which). The chain combines TRBV10-3 with TRBJ1-1; no firm D call. CDR3 nucleotides: TGTGCCATAACCAACGGGATGAACACTGAAGCTTTCTTT. It specifies CAITNGMNTEAFF.